The T cell receptor beta chain under discussion was sequenced for a study of regulatory T cells in long-lasting Graves disease. The study, taken as a whole, reports: A reduction in accuracy may have resulted from the small sample size. Gene preferences differed: TRBV28, TRBJ1-2, TRBJ2-5 in persistent cases. Persistent Graves' patients had lower TCR diversity than newly diagnosed ones.

Time point denoted: persistent/refractory GD, antithyroid drugs over 5 years with positive TRAb. Following extraction of RNA from PBMCs, that RNA was used to make the TCR library. Around 9 milliliters of peripheral blood were drawn into EDTA tubes. This clonotype was seen many times. The antigen remains undetermined. Sequencing libraries for TCR beta were prepared with iRepertoire HTBI primers and Arm-PCR of CDR3 regions. Using its own MiXCR run on the multiplex PCR reads, TCRdb lists one record per CDR3 protein. The table shows 400,000 to 500,000 distinct CDR3 sequences, with 21% occurring only once. The germline CDR1 and CDR2 sequences are MDHEN and SYDVKM. V was pared by 6 bases and J by 3 bases, with 17 bases between. CDR3 length: 16 residues.

The chain couples TRBV28 to TRBJ2-2; tentatively, D is TRBD1 (6 bases). The starting material was peripheral blood mononuclear cells (PBMCs), obtained when the disease was refractory, from a patient treated with antithyroid drugs. This receptor was obtained from a female donor with Graves disease. CDR3 region: CASRGTGRMHTGELFF. CDR3 DNA sequence: TGTGCCAGCAGAGGAACAGGGCGGATGCACACCGGGGAGCTGTTTTTT.